A selection of T cell receptor beta chains follows, all from one sample in a study of read filtering for tumor transcriptome and immune sequencing. Each CDR3 protein gets one entry after TCRdb re-called the reads with MiXCR. The sample contains 20,000 or so distinct CDR3 sequences, approximately 20% of which appear only once. Sequenced sample: a population of CD138-negative cells sorted from bone marrow. The receptors were sampled from a donor aged 40 or over with multiple myeloma. Each CDR3 is given with its conserved first and last residue. Each record gives: D gene, clone size, J gene, V gene, CDR3 DNA, CDR3 protein. The D gene is left open where the match is weak. Rows may omit the clone size; those that give it use once, few, many or a size class.

d_gene: TRBD1
abundance: many
j_gene: TRBJ1-1
v_gene: TRBV7-3
CDR3nt: TGTGCCAGCAGCTCCAGGGGGGGCACTGAAGCTTTCTTT
CDR3aa: CASSSRGGTEAFF

d_gene: NA
abundance: many
j_gene: TRBJ2-7
v_gene: TRBV27
CDR3nt: TGTGCCAGCAGTTTGGACGTACTGGGGGAGCAGTACTTC
CDR3aa: CASSLDVLGEQYF

d_gene: NA
abundance: many
j_gene: TRBJ1-1
v_gene: TRBV12-3/TRBV12-4
CDR3nt: TGTGCCAGCAGTTTCAGTCCCGGGGGAGCTTTCTTT
CDR3aa: CASSFSPGGAFF

d_gene: NA
abundance: few
j_gene: TRBJ1-4
v_gene: TRBV18
CDR3nt: TGTGCCAGCTCACCTGTGACAGACCTTTTCCAAAGAGGTGAAAAACTGTTTTTT
CDR3aa: CASSPVTDLFQRGEKLFF

d_gene: TRBD2
abundance: many
j_gene: TRBJ2-7
v_gene: TRBV5-1
CDR3nt: TGCGCCAGCAGAAGGACTAGCGCGTCCTACGAGCAGTACTTC
CDR3aa: CASRRTSASYEQYF

d_gene: TRBD1
abundance: NA
j_gene: TRBJ2-7
v_gene: TRBV28
CDR3nt: TGTGCCAGCAGAATCCGGGACAGCAGCTCCTACGAGCAGTACTTC
CDR3aa: CASRIRDSSSYEQYF

d_gene: NA
abundance: medium-sized
j_gene: TRBJ2-1
v_gene: TRBV20-1
CDR3nt: TGCAGTGCTACGCAGACTAGCAATGAGCAGTTCTTC
CDR3aa: CSATQTSNEQFF

d_gene: NA
abundance: few
j_gene: TRBJ2-2
v_gene: TRBV29-1
CDR3nt: TGCAGCGTTTTCCCCCAGGGCAACACCGGGGAGCTGTTTTTT
CDR3aa: CSVFPQGNTGELFF

d_gene: TRBD2
abundance: NA
j_gene: TRBJ2-5
v_gene: TRBV7-9
CDR3nt: TGTGCCAGCAGCCGCATAGCGGGAGGGCCGGTGGAGACCCAGTACTTC
CDR3aa: CASSRIAGGPVETQYF

d_gene: TRBD2
abundance: few
j_gene: TRBJ2-5
v_gene: TRBV7-2
CDR3nt: TGTGCCAGCAGCTTACATAGCGGGAGGCCCCAAGAGACCCAGTACTTC
CDR3aa: CASSLHSGRPQETQYF

d_gene: NA
abundance: NA
j_gene: TRBJ2-1
v_gene: TRBV6-2/TRBV6-3
CDR3nt: TGTGCCAGCAGTTACGGTCAGGGAAACAATGAGCAGTTCTTC
CDR3aa: CASSYGQGNNEQFF

d_gene: NA
abundance: many
j_gene: TRBJ2-7
v_gene: TRBV11-2
CDR3nt: TGTGCCAGCAGCTCCCCTCACACTTACGAGCAGTACTTC
CDR3aa: CASSSPHTYEQYF

d_gene: TRBD2
abundance: many
j_gene: TRBJ2-3
v_gene: TRBV29-1
CDR3nt: TGCAGCGTCCCTAGCGGGTTCGGCACAGATACGCAGTATTTT
CDR3aa: CSVPSGFGTDTQYF

d_gene: NA
abundance: NA
j_gene: TRBJ2-5
v_gene: TRBV27
CDR3nt: TGTGCCAGCAGTTTAAAGGCAGGGGTATTGGCGGAGACCCAGTACTTC
CDR3aa: CASSLKAGVLAETQYF

d_gene: NA
abundance: medium-sized
j_gene: TRBJ1-4
v_gene: TRBV20-1
CDR3nt: TGCAGTGCGCTCGCGGCGGCTGCAACTAATGAAAAACTGTTTTTT
CDR3aa: CSALAAAATNEKLFF

d_gene: NA
abundance: medium-sized
j_gene: TRBJ2-7
v_gene: TRBV13
CDR3nt: TGTGCCAGCAGTTTGGACCCTACCTACGAGCAGTACTTC
CDR3aa: CASSLDPTYEQYF

d_gene: NA
abundance: few
j_gene: TRBJ2-5
v_gene: TRBV10-1
CDR3nt: TGCGCCAGCAGGGCCGGGACGGGGATTCGGGAGACCCAGTACTTC
CDR3aa: CASRAGTGIRETQYF

d_gene: NA
abundance: NA
j_gene: TRBJ1-3
v_gene: TRBV4-3
CDR3nt: TGCGCCAGCAGCCAAGATTCAGCCCAAGTTGACTGGGACATATATTTT
CDR3aa: CASSQDSAQVDWDIYF